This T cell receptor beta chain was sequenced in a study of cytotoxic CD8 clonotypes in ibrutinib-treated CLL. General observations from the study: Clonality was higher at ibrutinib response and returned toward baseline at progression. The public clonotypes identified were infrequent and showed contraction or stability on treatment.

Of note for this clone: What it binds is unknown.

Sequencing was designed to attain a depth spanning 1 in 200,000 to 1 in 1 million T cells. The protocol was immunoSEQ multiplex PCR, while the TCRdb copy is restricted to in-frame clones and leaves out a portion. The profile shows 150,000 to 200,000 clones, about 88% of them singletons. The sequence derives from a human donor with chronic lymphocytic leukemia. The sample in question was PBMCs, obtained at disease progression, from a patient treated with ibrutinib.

The CDR3 spells CASSSSGTGPGSGANVLTF. The CDR3 DNA sequence: TGTGCCAGCAGCTCTTCCGGGACAGGGCCTGGCTCTGGGGCCAACGTCCTGACTTTC. The V and J genes are TRBV7-8 and TRBJ2-6, with 9 bases that match TRBD1. Per the germline V gene, CDR1 is SGHVS and CDR2 is FQNEAQ. The CDR3 loop spans 19 amino acids. The junction had 10 bases not matched to a gene; V was cut back by 4 bases and J by 0 bases.